This entry is about one T cell receptor beta chain. As yet, its antigen is unknown. Per the germline V gene, CDR1 is SEHNR and CDR2 is FQNEAQ (reference sequence). V was shortened by 1 base and J by 6 bases, with 12 bases between the two germline ends. This CDR3 is built from 14 residues. Diagnosis relied on clinical symptoms, serum thyroxine and TRAb, thyroid ultrasound and orbital computed tomography. These data come from a study of T cells in Graves' hyperthyroidism and ophthalmopathy. Study-level points and caveats: A model of 13 V-J features distinguished ophthalmopathy from stable hyperthyroidism.

From RNA transcripts, TCR beta CDR3 regions were amplified. During a first-round RT-PCR of the TCR CDR3, the HTBI primer set was used. TCRdb passed the multiplex PCR reads through MiXCR, listing each CDR3 protein once. Of roughly 710,000 distinct CDR3 sequences in the sample, about a third are singletons; the top ten hold roughly 30%. The chain carries TRBV7-9 and TRBJ2-5; D might be TRBD1 (6 bases). Sequences were obtained from blood. The source of this sequence is a woman in her 40s with Graves' hyperthyroidism. The CDR3 loop reads CASSLGGQIKTQYF. As DNA, the CDR3 is TGTGCCAGCAGCTTAGGGGGGCAGATAAAGACCCAGTACTTC.